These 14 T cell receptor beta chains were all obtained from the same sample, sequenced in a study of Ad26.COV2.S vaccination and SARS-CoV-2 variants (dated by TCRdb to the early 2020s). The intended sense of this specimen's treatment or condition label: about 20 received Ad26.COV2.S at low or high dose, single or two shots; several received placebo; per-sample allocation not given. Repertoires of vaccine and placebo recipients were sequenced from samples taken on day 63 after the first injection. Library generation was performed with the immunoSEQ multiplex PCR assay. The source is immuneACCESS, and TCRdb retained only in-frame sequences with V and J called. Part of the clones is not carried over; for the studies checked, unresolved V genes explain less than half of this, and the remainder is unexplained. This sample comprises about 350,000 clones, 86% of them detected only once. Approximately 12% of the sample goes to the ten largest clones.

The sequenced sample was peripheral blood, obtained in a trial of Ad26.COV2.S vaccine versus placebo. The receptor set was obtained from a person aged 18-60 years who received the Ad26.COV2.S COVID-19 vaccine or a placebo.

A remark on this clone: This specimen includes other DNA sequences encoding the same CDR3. CDR3 loop: CASSLSSTDTQYF. CDR3 coding DNA: TGCGCCAGCAGCCTCTCTTCCACAGATACGCAGTATTTT. The chain employs TRBV5-1 and TRBJ2-3; D remains unclear. Germline assignment: CDR1 SGHRS and CDR2 YFSETQ. Trimming removed 4 bases at V and 2 bases at J, with 8 bases between. CDR3 length: 13 residues.

DNA of the CDR3: TGCGCCAGCAGCCAAGAGTGGCGGGGGGGCGGAGAGACCCAGTACTTC. Translating it yields CASSQEWRGGGETQYF. The V and J genes are TRBV4-3 and TRBJ2-5, with 9 bases identical to TRBD2. Per the germline V gene, CDR1 is LGHNA and CDR2 is YSLEER. V shed 0 bases and J 4 bases; nucleotides not matched to a gene: 6. The CDR3 covers 16 residues.

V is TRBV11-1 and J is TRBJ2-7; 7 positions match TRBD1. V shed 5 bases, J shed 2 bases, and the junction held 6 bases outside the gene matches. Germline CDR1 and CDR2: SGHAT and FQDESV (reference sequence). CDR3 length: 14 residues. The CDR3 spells CASSPPDRTYEQYF. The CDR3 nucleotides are TGTGCCAGCAGCCCTCCGGACAGGACCTACGAGCAGTACTTC.

CDR3 in amino acids: CASSGAGVTGELFF. The CDR3 DNA reads TGTGCCAGCAGCGGAGCGGGAGTCACCGGGGAGCTGTTTTTT. The gene calls are TRBV6-5 and TRBJ2-2; the match to TRBD2 covers 8 bases. CDR3 size: 14 residues. Germline V gives CDR1 MNHEY, CDR2 SVGAGI. J was trimmed by 4 bases and V by 6 bases; bases with no gene match: 4.

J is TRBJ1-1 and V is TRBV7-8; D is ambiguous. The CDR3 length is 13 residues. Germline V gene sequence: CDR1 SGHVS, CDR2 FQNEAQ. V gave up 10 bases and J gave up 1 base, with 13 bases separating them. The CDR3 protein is CATQGQQNTEAFF. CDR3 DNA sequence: TGTGCCACCCAAGGGCAGCAGAACACTGAAGCTTTCTTT.

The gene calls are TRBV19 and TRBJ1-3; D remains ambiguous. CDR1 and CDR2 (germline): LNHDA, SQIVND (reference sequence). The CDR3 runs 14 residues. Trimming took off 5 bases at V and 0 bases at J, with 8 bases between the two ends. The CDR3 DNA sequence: TGTGCCAGTAGTGCCCGGGGCTCTGGAAACACCATATATTTT. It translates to CASSARGSGNTIYF. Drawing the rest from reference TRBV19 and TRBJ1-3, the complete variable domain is DGGITQSPKYLFRKEGQNVTLSCEQNLNHDAMYWYRQDPGQGLRLIYYSQIVNDFQKGDIAEGYSVSREKKESFPLTVTSAQKNPTAFYLCASSARGSGNTIYFGEGSWLTVV.

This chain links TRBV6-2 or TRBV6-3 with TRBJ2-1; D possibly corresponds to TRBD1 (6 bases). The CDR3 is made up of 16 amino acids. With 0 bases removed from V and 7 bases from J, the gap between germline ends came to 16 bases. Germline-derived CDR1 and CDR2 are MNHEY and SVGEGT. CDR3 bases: TGTGCCAGCAGTTACTCAGGGACAACCTTCTCGAATGAGCAGTTCTTC. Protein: CASSYSGTTFSNEQFF.

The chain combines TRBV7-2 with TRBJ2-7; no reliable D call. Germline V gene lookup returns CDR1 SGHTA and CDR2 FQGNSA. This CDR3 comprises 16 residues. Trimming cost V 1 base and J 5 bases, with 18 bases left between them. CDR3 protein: CASSLVSVGSGDEQYF. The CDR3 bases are TGTGCCAGCAGCTTAGTGAGTGTGGGATCCGGCGACGAGCAGTACTTC.

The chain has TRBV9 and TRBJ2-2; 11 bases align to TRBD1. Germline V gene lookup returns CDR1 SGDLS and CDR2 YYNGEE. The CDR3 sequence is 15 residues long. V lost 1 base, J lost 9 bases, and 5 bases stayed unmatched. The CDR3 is CASSVNGQGARELFF. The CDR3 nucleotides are TGTGCCAGCAGCGTAAACGGACAGGGGGCAAGGGAGCTGTTTTTT.

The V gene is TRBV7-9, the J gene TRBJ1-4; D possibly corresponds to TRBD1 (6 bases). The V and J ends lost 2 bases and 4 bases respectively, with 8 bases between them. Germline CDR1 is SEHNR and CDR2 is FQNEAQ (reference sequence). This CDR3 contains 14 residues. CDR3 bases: TGTGCCAGCAGCTTAACAGGGCTTAATGAAAAACTGTTTTTT. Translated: CASSLTGLNEKLFF. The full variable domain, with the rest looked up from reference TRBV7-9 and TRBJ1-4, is DTGVSQNPRHKITKRGQNVTFRCDPISEHNRLYWYRQTLGQGPEFLTYFQNEAQLEKSRLLSDRFSAERPKGSFSTLEIQRTEQGDSAMYLCASSLTGLNEKLFFGSGTQLSVL.

The CDR3 coding sequence is TGTGCCAGCAGTTCCCCTGACAGAATTCAAGCTTTCTTT. This gives the protein CASSSPDRIQAFF. This sequence joins TRBV12-3 or TRBV12-4 and TRBJ1-1; D is possibly TRBD1 (5 bases). The CDR3 spans 13 residues. Deletions cut 4 bases from V and 9 bases from J, with 15 bases between.

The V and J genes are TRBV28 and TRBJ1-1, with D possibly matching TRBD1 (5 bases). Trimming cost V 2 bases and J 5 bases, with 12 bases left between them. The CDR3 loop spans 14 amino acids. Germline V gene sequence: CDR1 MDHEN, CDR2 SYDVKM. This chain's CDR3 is CASSLGGGWTEAFF. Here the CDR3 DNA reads TGTGCCAGCAGTTTAGGTGGGGGGTGGACTGAAGCTTTCTTT.

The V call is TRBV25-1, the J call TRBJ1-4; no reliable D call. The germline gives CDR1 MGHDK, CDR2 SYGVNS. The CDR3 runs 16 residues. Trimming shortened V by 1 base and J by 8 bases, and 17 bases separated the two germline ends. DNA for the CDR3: TGTGCCAGCAGTGAATTGTGGTTAGGACGGTTAGAAAAACTGTTTTTT. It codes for CASSELWLGRLEKLFF. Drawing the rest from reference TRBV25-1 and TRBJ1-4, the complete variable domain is EADIYQTPRYLVIGTGKKITLECSQTMGHDKMYWYQQDPGMELHLIHYSYGVNSTEKGDLSSESTVSRIRTEHFPLTLESARPSHTSQYLCASSELWLGRLEKLFFGSGTQLSVL.

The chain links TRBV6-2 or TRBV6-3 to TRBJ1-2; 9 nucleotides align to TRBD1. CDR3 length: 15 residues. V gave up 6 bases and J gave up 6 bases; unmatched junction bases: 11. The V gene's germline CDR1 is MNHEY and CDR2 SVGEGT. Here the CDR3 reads CASSSYGTGLHGYTF. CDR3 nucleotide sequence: TGTGCCAGCAGCAGCTACGGGACAGGGCTTCATGGCTACACCTTC.